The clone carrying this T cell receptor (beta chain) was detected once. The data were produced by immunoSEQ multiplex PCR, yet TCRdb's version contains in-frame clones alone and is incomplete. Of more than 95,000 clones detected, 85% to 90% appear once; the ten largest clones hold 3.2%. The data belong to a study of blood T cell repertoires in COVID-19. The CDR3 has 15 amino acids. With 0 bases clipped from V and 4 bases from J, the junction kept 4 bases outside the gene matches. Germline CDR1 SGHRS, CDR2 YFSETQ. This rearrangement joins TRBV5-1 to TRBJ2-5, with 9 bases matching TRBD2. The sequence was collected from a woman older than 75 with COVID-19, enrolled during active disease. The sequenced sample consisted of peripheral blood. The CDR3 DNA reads TGCGCCAGCAGCTTGGTATTAGCGGGAGCAGAGACCCAGTACTTC. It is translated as CASSLVLAGAETQYF.